These 22 T cell receptor beta chains were all obtained from the same sample, sequenced in a study of T cell clonality in common variable immunodeficiency. Notes on the study in general: Common variable immunodeficiency TCR beta sequences reportedly had fewer deletions and N-nucleotide insertions.

These TCRs are of unknown antigen specificity. Libraries were prepared by immunoSEQ multiplex PCR; TCRdb keeps only in-frame clonotypes and omits some of them. The sample features over 15,000 clones, with 4.9% in its top ten. Sequenced: peripheral blood mononuclear cells. All receptors come from a human donor with common variable immunodeficiency.

The part of the CDR3 DNA that was read is TGTGCCAGCAGCCCTGACAGGGTCTACAATGAG. This encodes CASSPDRVYNE. The full CDR3 is CASSPDRVYNEQFF. The chain has TRBV28 and TRBJ2-1, with 7 bases identical to TRBD1. The CDR3 end falls 3 residues outside the read, so it is completed with the germline J gene. This CDR3 is 14 amino acids long. Germline CDR1 reads MDHEN; CDR2 reads SYDVKM. Germline trimming cut 6 bases from V and 3 bases from J; bases unmatched to any gene: 5.

Details on this clone: The CDR3 extends 3 residues past the end of the read, so its final part is completed from the germline J gene. The chain joins TRBV19 to TRBJ2-7; TRBD1 aligns across 10 bases. Germline V CDR1 and CDR2: LNHDA, SQIVND (reference sequence). The CDR3 loop spans 13 amino acids. J gave up 5 bases and V 10 bases, and 8 bases lay outside the gene matches. CDR3 DNA (partial): TGTGCCACATCCGGGACAGGGGTAGACGAG. Protein: CATSGTGVDE. In full, the CDR3 reads CATSGTGVDEQYF.

About this clone: The read ends 3 residues before the CDR3 terminus; that terminus is restored from the germline J gene. V gene TRBV19 combines with J gene TRBJ2-7, with a possible D match to TRBD1 (6 bases). The CDR3 has 15 amino acids. Germline CDR1 reads LNHDA; CDR2 reads SQIVND (reference sequence). Trimming took 3 bases from V and 1 from J, leaving 13 bases between them. CDR3 bases read: TGTGCCAGTAGTATTCAGGGGAACCCTTCCTACGAG. Encoded protein: CASSIQGNPSYE. The whole CDR3 is CASSIQGNPSYEQYF.

CDR3 sequence reads: CASSSPGTSTDTQYF. The sequenced CDR3 bases are TGTGCCAGCAGCTCCCCCGGGACTAGCACAGATACG. The V and J genes are TRBV11-3 and TRBJ2-3; D possibly corresponds to TRBD2 (6 bases). The read stops 3 residues short of the end of the CDR3; the missing end is completed from the germline J gene. V lost 4 bases and J 0 bases, leaving 11 bases between the germline ends. The CDR3 totals 15 residues. The germline gives CDR1 SGHNT, CDR2 YENEEA.

With regard to this clone: Sequencing ends 3 residues short of the CDR3 end; the germline J gene provides the rest. Other DNA sequences from this sample encode an identical CDR3 as well. The chain is built from TRBV20-1 and TRBJ2-5; 10 bases align to TRBD2. V shed 1 base and J 5 bases; nucleotides not matched to a gene: 7. This CDR3 is 15 amino acids long. The V gene's germline CDR1 is DFQATT and CDR2 SNEGSKA (reference sequence). The CDR3 sequence: CSARGSSGGRETQYF. The DNA read from the CDR3 is TGCAGTGCTAGAGGGTCTAGCGGGGGCCGGGAGACC.

The CDR3 spells CSAPRESETQYF. Incomplete CDR3 DNA: TGCAGTGCTCCGCGGGAGAGCGAGACC. The rearrangement joins TRBV20-1 to TRBJ2-5, with TRBD2 matching over 7 bases. The CDR3 end lies 3 residues beyond the end of the read and is filled in from the germline J gene. V shed 5 bases, J shed 5 bases, and the junction held 5 bases outside the gene matches. Germline-derived CDR1 and CDR2 are DFQATT and SNEGSKA (reference sequence). The CDR3 is made up of 12 amino acids.

About this clone: The CDR3 goes on 3 residues after the read ends, and that part is filled in from the germline J gene. The rearrangement joins TRBV29-1 to TRBJ2-5; 7 bases line up with TRBD1. V lost 4 bases, J lost 7 bases, and 3 bases stayed unmatched. The CDR3 loop spans 11 amino acids. CDR1 is SQVTM, CDR2 ANQGSEA, per germline. CDR3 DNA (partial): TGCAGCGTTGTCAGGGACAGGACC. Translated: CSVVRDRT. The entire CDR3 is CSVVRDRTQYF.

A remark on this clone: The observed sequence ends 3 residues before the CDR3 terminus, with the missing tail filled in from the germline J gene. V gene TRBV7-2 combines with J gene TRBJ2-3; 9 positions agree with TRBD2. Losses at the gene ends were 5 bases for V and 3 bases for J; bases not matched to a gene: 3. CDR1 and CDR2 (germline): SGHTA, FQGNSA. The length of the CDR3 is 14 residues. CDR3 DNA, as far as it was read: TGTGCCAGCAGCACCAGCGGGGGGACAGATACG. Its protein is CASSTSGGTDT. The CDR3 in full is CASSTSGGTDTQYF.

In terms of frequency, this clone is medium-sized. The CDR3 end is not reached by the read, which stops 3 residues before it; the germline J gene fills it in. The J gene is TRBJ1-2, the V gene TRBV4-1; TRBD1 might be the D (5 bases). This CDR3 contains 13 residues. Trimming pared 4 bases from V and 4 bases from J, leaving 10 bases between. In germline, CDR1 is MGHRA, CDR2 YSYEKL. The sequenced part of the CDR3 DNA is TGCGCCAGCAGCCCGGGACTGACCTATGGC. Protein product: CASSPGLTYG. The complete CDR3 reads CASSPGLTYGYTF.

Notes on this clone: Read coverage stops 3 residues before the CDR3 terminus; the germline J gene supplies the remainder. The rearrangement links TRBV7-9 to TRBJ1-1; D gene uncertain. The CDR3 contains 14 residues. Germline lookup yields CDR1 SEHNR and CDR2 FQNEAQ (reference sequence). V lost 1 base, J lost 0 bases, and 6 bases lay in between. The sequenced part of the CDR3 DNA is TGTGCCAGCAGCTTAGTTTTTATGAACACTGAA. Its protein product is CASSLVFMNTE. The full CDR3 is CASSLVFMNTEAFF.

About this clone: The read stops 3 residues short of the end of the CDR3; the missing end is completed from the germline J gene. J is TRBJ2-3 and V is TRBV2, with 15 nucleotides matching TRBD2. CDR3 length: 17 residues. The ends lost 1 base at V and 5 bases at J; junction bases unmatched: 4. Germline lookup yields CDR1 SNHLY and CDR2 FYNNEI. The CDR3 protein is CASSEGWTSGRVDTQYF. CDR3 bases read: TGTGCCAGCAGTGAAGGTTGGACTAGCGGGAGGGTAGATACG.

Of note for this clone: The read ends 3 residues shy of where the CDR3 ends; the end is completed using the germline J gene. The rearrangement joins TRBV6-2 or TRBV6-3 to TRBJ2-5, with a weak D call TRBD2 (6 bases). V gave up 6 bases and J gave up 3 bases, with 11 bases separating them. There are 13 residues in the CDR3. CDR1 and CDR2 (germline): MNHEY, SVGEGT. The DNA read from the CDR3 is TGTGCCAGCAGAGGACGGACTAAAGAGACC. As protein: CASRGRTKET. The whole CDR3 protein is CASRGRTKETQYF.

As regards this clone: The CDR3 end falls 3 residues outside the read, so it is completed with the germline J gene. V is TRBV7-3 and J is TRBJ2-3, with 13 bases identical to TRBD2. Trimming took 5 bases from V and 2 from J; bases not matched to a gene: 7. The length of the CDR3 is 17 residues. Germline V gene sequence: CDR1 SGHTA, CDR2 FQGTGA. Here the CDR3 reads CASSPFGLAGATDTQYF. The CDR3 DNA, read in part, is TGTGCCAGCAGCCCCTTCGGACTAGCGGGGGCCACAGATACG.

CDR3 DNA (partial): TGTGCCAGCTCACCACTTGATGGCTCTGAA. As protein: CASSPLDGSE. In full, the CDR3 reads CASSPLDGSEAFF. The chain couples TRBV18 to TRBJ1-1, with no clear D. The read terminates 3 residues before the CDR3 end, so the remaining end is supplied by the germline J gene. The length of the CDR3 is 13 residues. Trimming shortened V by 1 base and J by 6 bases, and 9 bases separated the two germline ends. Germline values: CDR1 KGHSH, CDR2 LQKENI.

Of note for this clone: The CDR3 goes on 3 residues after the read ends, and that part is filled in from the germline J gene. The chain uses TRBV20-1 and TRBJ2-1; D is unclear. The V and J ends lost 0 bases and 7 bases respectively, with 4 bases between them. Germline CDR1 reads DFQATT; CDR2 reads SNEGSKA (reference sequence). There are 11 residues in the CDR3. The sequenced part of the CDR3 DNA is TGCAGTGCTAGAGATCGGAATGAG. Amino acid sequence: CSARDRNE. The CDR3 as a whole reads CSARDRNEQFF.

Comments on this clone: Sequencing ends 3 residues short of the CDR3 end; the germline J gene provides the rest. V and J are TRBV7-2 and TRBJ1-6, with D possibly being TRBD1 (6 bases). The CDR3 totals 14 residues. Per the germline V gene, CDR1 is SGHTA and CDR2 is FQGNSA. V lost 5 bases and J 10 bases, leaving 15 bases between the germline ends. CDR3 DNA, as far as it was read: TGTGCCAGCAGCCCCCGCGGGGGCGAATCACCC. Its translation is CASSPRGGESP. Given in full, the CDR3 is CASSPRGGESPLHF.

Regarding this clone: The CDR3 is cut off 3 residues early in the read; its end comes from the germline J gene. This chain connects TRBV18 to TRBJ2-5; no definite D call. This CDR3 has 12 amino acids. Germline lookup yields CDR1 KGHSH and CDR2 LQKENI. V lost 2 bases and J 3 bases, leaving 4 bases between the germline ends. The CDR3 spells CASSPSEETQYF. CDR3 bases read: TGTGCCAGCTCACCATCGGAAGAGACC.

A word on this clone: The read is 3 residues too short to cover the CDR3 end, so that end is filled in from the germline J gene. J is TRBJ2-1 and V is TRBV7-8; tentative D call: TRBD1 (6 bases). Germline values: CDR1 SGHVS, CDR2 FQNEAQ. The CDR3 is 14 amino acids. V was cut by 5 bases and J by 2 bases, with 10 bases left in between. The CDR3 loop is CASSPQGPYNEQFF. The CDR3 DNA, read in part, is TGTGCCAGCAGCCCACAGGGCCCCTACAATGAG.

Regarding this clone: The read is 3 residues too short to cover the CDR3 end, so that end is filled in from the germline J gene. The V and J genes are TRBV6-2 or TRBV6-3 and TRBJ2-7; no definite D call. Deletions cut 0 bases from V and 4 bases from J, with 4 bases between. The CDR3 has 12 amino acids. CDR1 and CDR2 from the germline V gene are MNHEY and SVGEGT. Partial CDR3 DNA: TGTGCCAGCAGTTACTCATCGTACGAG. This encodes CASSYSSYE. The complete CDR3 sequence is CASSYSSYEQYF.

This clone is labeled medium-sized (0.01 to 0.1%) based on frequency. The DNA ends 3 residues before the CDR3 does, and the rest of the CDR3 is filled in from the germline J gene. V gene TRBV5-5 combines with J gene TRBJ2-2, with D perhaps TRBD2 (6 bases). Germline lookup yields CDR1 SGHKS and CDR2 YYEKEE (reference sequence). The CDR3 length is 14 residues. Between the trimmed V and J ends, which lost 5 bases and 0 bases, there was a span of 8 bases. The CDR3 spells CASRAGANTGELFF. The part of the CDR3 DNA that was read is TGTGCCAGCAGAGCGGGCGCGAACACCGGGGAG.

For this clone: With the read ending 3 residues before the CDR3 end, the germline J gene is used to fill in that end. V and J are TRBV5-1 and TRBJ2-3, with D possibly TRBD2 on 5 matching bases. The CDR3 extends over 15 amino acids. The germline V gene encodes CDR1 SGHRS and CDR2 YFSETQ. V gave up 4 bases and J gave up 6 bases, with 18 bases separating them. CDR3 sequence: CASSPGLQLGDTQYF. The DNA read from the CDR3 is TGCGCCAGCAGCCCAGGACTCCAACTCGGCGATACG.

For this clone: Read data end 3 residues before the CDR3 end; the end is taken from the germline J gene. V usage is TRBV20-1 and J usage is TRBJ1-2, with 7 positions matching TRBD1. CDR1 is DFQATT, CDR2 SNEGSKA, per germline (reference sequence). The CDR3 is 13 amino acids. The junction had 4 bases not matched to a gene; V was cut back by 2 bases and J by 4 bases. The CDR3 loop is CSARTGQSYGYTF. The DNA read from the CDR3 is TGCAGTGCTAGAACGGGACAGTCCTATGGC.